This is a list of T cell receptor beta chains from one sample in a study of blood T cell repertoires in COVID-19. Some clones are missing from TCRdb's copy, which holds only in-frame ones; the method was immunoSEQ multiplex PCR. Of roughly 250,000 clones listed, 80% to 90% are singletons. Sequencing used PBMCs or T cells enriched from blood (not recorded which). The receptors shown here come from a woman in her forties or fifties who had recovered from COVID-19. Each CDR3 is given with its conserved first and last residue. The D gene is left open where the match is weak. The listing skips clone size in some rows; elsewhere it reads once, few, many or a size class.

TRBJ1-1 - TRBV10-2 TRBD1 CASMSGTGSRGTEAFF TGCGCCAGCATGAGCGGGACAGGGTCGAGGGGCACTGAAGCTTTCTTT
TRBJ2-7 - TRBV25-1 TRBD1 CASSAGTGGLDF TGTGCCAGCAGCGCCGGGACAGGGGGCTTAGACTTC
TRBJ1-4 - TRBV2 - CAIFQGRGEKLFF TGTGCCATATTTCAGGGCAGGGGTGAAAAACTGTTTTTT
TRBJ2-7 - TRBV3-1/TRBV3-2 TRBD1 CASSRQGANEQYF TGTGCCAGCAGCCGGCAGGGGGCCAACGAGCAGTACTTC
TRBJ2-1 - TRBV5-1 - CASSSQSRGEQFF TGCGCCAGCAGCTCTCAGTCTAGGGGTGAGCAGTTCTTC
TRBJ2-7 - TRBV7-9 TRBD1 CASGRDSPYEQYF TGTGCCAGCGGACGGGACAGCCCCTACGAGCAGTACTTC
TRBJ1-4 - TRBV14 - CASSLLSGTRNEKLFF TGTGCCAGCAGCCTTCTTTCCGGGACACGGAATGAAAAACTGTTTTTT
TRBJ2-3 - TRBV27 - CASSSGFGSSLGTDTQYF TGTGCCAGCAGTTCTGGATTCGGATCTAGCCTCGGCACAGATACGCAGTATTTT
TRBJ1-1 - TRBV15 TRBD1 CATSSLTGGATEAFF TGTGCCACCAGCAGCCTGACAGGGGGGGCCACTGAAGCTTTCTTT
TRBJ2-5 - TRBV18 TRBD1 CASSPRVSGTGSGETQYF TGTGCCAGCTCACCACGGGTCTCCGGGACAGGGTCAGGAGAGACCCAGTACTTC
TRBJ2-3 - TRBV28 - CASSLQGQGRTDTQYF TGTGCCAGCAGTTTGCAGGGACAAGGGAGAACAGATACGCAGTATTTT
TRBJ1-2 - TRBV9 TRBD1 CASSSTTGAGYTF TGTGCCAGCAGCTCGACGACAGGGGCCGGCTACACCTTC
TRBJ2-2 - TRBV18 TRBD1 CASSSGQGRWSNTGELFF TGTGCCAGCTCATCTGGACAGGGAAGATGGTCGAACACCGGGGAGCTGTTTTTT
TRBJ1-4 - TRBV10-3 - CAISEADEKLFF TGTGCCATCAGTGAGGCAGATGAAAAACTGTTTTTT
TRBJ1-5 - TRBV5-1 - CASSLDGFGNQPQHF TGCGCCAGCAGCTTGGACGGGTTTGGCAATCAGCCCCAGCATTTT
TRBJ1-2 - TRBV7-8 - CASSFRRDYGYTF TGTGCCAGCAGCTTCAGGAGGGACTATGGCTACACCTTC
TRBJ2-6 - TRBV19 - CASSIAGNGANVLTF TGTGCCAGTAGTATCGCGGGGAATGGGGCCAACGTCCTGACTTTC
TRBJ1-1 - TRBV7-2 - CASSSITGITEAFF TGTGCCAGCAGCTCGATCACAGGGATCACTGAAGCTTTCTTT
TRBJ2-1 - TRBV3-1/TRBV3-2 - CASSQGFNEQFF TGTGCCAGCAGCCAGGGCTTCAATGAGCAGTTCTTC
TRBJ1-3 few TRBV28 - CASTPGRSSGNTIYF TGTGCCAGCACCCCAGGGCGATCCTCTGGAAACACCATATATTTT
TRBJ1-1 once TRBV15 - CATSRRVGAGSEAFF TGTGCCACCAGCAGACGAGTGGGGGCAGGGTCTGAAGCTTTCTTT
TRBJ2-1 - TRBV7-8 TRBD2 CASSLGLAGGFEQFF TGTGCCAGCAGCTTAGGCCTAGCGGGAGGGTTTGAGCAGTTCTTC
TRBJ1-2 - TRBV27 TRBD1 CASNPQGGFGGYTF TGTGCCAGCAACCCACAGGGGGGATTCGGAGGCTACACCTTC
TRBJ1-1 - TRBV19 - CASNNRVPMNTEAFF TGTGCCAGTAATAACAGGGTACCTATGAACACTGAAGCTTTCTTT
TRBJ2-6 - TRBV5-1 - CASSGISGANVLTF TGCGCCAGTTCAGGGATCTCTGGGGCCAACGTCCTGACTTTC
TRBJ1-5 - TRBV18 - CASSDGTGKQPQHF TGTGCCAGCTCAGATGGAACAGGGAAGCAGCCCCAGCATTTT
TRBJ1-3 - TRBV5-1 TRBD1 CASSFLTGTAGNTIYF TGCGCCAGCAGCTTCTTGACAGGGACCGCTGGAAACACCATATATTTT
TRBJ2-4 - TRBV19 - CASSISSNIQYF TGTGCCAGTAGTATTAGTTCCAACATTCAGTACTTC
TRBJ1-1 - TRBV29-1 - CSVEGGQNTEAFF TGCAGCGTTGAAGGTGGCCAGAACACTGAAGCTTTCTTT
TRBJ1-2 - TRBV7-8 - CASSLVGVAGFYGYTF TGTGCCAGCAGCTTAGTTGGTGTGGCAGGTTTCTATGGCTACACCTTC
TRBJ2-5 - TRBV9 - CASSVDREQETQYF TGTGCCAGCAGCGTAGACAGGGAACAAGAGACCCAGTACTTC